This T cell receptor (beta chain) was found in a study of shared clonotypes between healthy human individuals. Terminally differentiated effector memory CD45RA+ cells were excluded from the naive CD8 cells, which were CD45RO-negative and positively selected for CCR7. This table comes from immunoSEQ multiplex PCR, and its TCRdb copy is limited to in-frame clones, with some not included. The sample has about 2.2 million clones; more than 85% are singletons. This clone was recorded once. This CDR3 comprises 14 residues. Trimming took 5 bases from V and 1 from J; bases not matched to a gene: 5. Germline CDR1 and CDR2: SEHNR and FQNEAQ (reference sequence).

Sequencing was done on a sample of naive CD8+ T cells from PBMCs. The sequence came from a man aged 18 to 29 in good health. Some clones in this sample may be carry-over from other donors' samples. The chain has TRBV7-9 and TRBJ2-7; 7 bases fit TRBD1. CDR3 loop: CASSGSGQSYEQYF. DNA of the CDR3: TGTGCCAGCAGCGGGTCGGGACAGTCCTACGAGCAGTACTTC.